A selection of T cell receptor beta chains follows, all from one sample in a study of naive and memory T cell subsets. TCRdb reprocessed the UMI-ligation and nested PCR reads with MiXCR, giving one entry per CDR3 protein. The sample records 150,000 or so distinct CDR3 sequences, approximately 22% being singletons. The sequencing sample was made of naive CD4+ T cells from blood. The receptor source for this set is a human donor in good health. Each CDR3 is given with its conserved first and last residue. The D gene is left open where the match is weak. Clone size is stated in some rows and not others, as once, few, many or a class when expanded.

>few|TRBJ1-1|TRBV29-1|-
TGCAGCGTGGGGCGGGGACCGAACACTGAAGCTTTCTTT
CSVGRGPNTEAFF
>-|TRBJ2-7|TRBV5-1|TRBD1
TGCGCCAGCAGCTTGTCCGGGACAGGGATGCGCGAGCAGTACTTC
CASSLSGTGMREQYF
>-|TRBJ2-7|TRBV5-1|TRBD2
TGCGCCAGCAGCTTGACTAGCGGGAGCAGGGAGCAGTACTTC
CASSLTSGSREQYF
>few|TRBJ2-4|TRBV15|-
TGTGCCACCAGCAATCAGGGATTTGGAGCCAAAAACATTCAGTACTTC
CATSNQGFGAKNIQYF
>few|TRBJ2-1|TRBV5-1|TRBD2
TGCGCCAGCAGCTCCCTAGCGGGAGCTGAGCATGAGCAGTTCTTC
CASSSLAGAEHEQFF
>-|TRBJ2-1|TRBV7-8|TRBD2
TGTGCCAGCAGCTTAGCGCTGGTGCTAGCGGTGGCCTACAATGAGCAGTTCTTC
CASSLALVLAVAYNEQFF
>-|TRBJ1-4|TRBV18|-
TGTGCCAGCTCACCGCAACTTCAAGGAAGAACTAATGAAAAACTGTTTTTT
CASSPQLQGRTNEKLFF
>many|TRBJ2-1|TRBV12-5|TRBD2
TGTGCTAGTGGTTCCGGACTAGCGCTAAGCTCCTACAATGAGCAGTTCTTC
CASGSGLALSSYNEQFF
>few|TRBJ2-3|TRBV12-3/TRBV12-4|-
TGTGCCAGCAGTTTTGACGGGGCAAAAACTAGCACAGATACGCAGTATTTT
CASSFDGAKTSTDTQYF
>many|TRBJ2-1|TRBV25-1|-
TGTGCCAGCAGTGAACTCGCGGCTAGCGTTTTGTTCAATGAGCAGTTCTTC
CASSELAASVLFNEQFF
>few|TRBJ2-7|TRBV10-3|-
TGTGCCATCAGCCGAGAAGGGGCTGGGGAGCAGTACTTC
CAISREGAGEQYF
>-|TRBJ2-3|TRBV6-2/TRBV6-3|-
TGTGCCAGCAGTTACGGCGGTAGCGAAGCAGATACGCAGTATTTT
CASSYGGSEADTQYF
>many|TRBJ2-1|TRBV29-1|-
TGCAGCGTTGAGGGAGTTCTTATACATGAGCAGTTCTTC
CSVEGVLIHEQFF
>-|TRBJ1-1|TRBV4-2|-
TGTGCCAGCAGCCAAGAGGACAACCGAGTTGGTGAAGCTTTCTTT
CASSQEDNRVGEAFF
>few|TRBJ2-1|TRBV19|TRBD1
TGTGCCAGTACCATGGACAGGGCACCCTACAATGAGCAGTTCTTC
CASTMDRAPYNEQFF
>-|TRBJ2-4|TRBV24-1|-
TGTGCCACCAGTGATGGTTGGGGCACCGGCATTCAGTACTTC
CATSDGWGTGIQYF
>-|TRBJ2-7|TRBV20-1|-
TGCAGTGCTAACCGGGACGCCCCCTACGAGCAGTACTTC
CSANRDAPYEQYF
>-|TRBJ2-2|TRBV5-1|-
TGCGCCAGCAGCCCCAACCCGAACACCGGGGAGCTGTTTTTT
CASSPNPNTGELFF
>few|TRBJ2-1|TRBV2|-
TGTGCCAGCAGTGAAATCACCAACAATGAGCAGTTCTTC
CASSEITNNEQFF
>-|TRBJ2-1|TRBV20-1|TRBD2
TGCAGTGCTCTTAGCGGGAGCTCCTACAATGAGCAGTTCTTC
CSALSGSSYNEQFF
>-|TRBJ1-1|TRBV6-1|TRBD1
TGTGCCAGCAGGACAGGGTTCACTGAAGCTTTCTTT
CASRTGFTEAFF
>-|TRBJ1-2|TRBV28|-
TGTGCCAGCAGTTTAAATCTCTATGGCTACACCTTC
CASSLNLYGYTF
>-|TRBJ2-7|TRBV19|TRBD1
TGTGCCAGTAGTACACCCGGGACAGTCTACGAGCAGTACTTC
CASSTPGTVYEQYF
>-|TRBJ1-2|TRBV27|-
TGTGCCAGCAGCCAGCGAGGGATCTATGGCTACACCTTC
CASSQRGIYGYTF
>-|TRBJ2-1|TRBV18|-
TGTGCCAGCTCACCCCAAGCCGTAAGTGAGCAGTTCTTC
CASSPQAVSEQFF
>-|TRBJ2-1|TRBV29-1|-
TGCAGCGGCTCCAGGAGCTCCTACAATGAGCAGTTCTTC
CSGSRSSYNEQFF
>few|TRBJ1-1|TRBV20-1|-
TGCAGTGCTAGAGTGCCTCCCGGAAAGGCTTTCTTT
CSARVPPGKAFF
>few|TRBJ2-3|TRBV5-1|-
TGCGCCAGCAGCTTGATACCGGGGGCTACAGATACGCAGTATTTT
CASSLIPGATDTQYF
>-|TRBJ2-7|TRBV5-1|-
TGCGCCAGCAGCTTGCTCGGTGAGCGGTTCTCCTACGAGCAGTACTTC
CASSLLGERFSYEQYF
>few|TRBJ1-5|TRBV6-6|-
TGTGCCAGCAGTTACTTAGGGCTGGCCAATCAGCCCCAGCATTTT
CASSYLGLANQPQHF
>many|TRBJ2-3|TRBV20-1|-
TGCAGTGCTAGATTAGCGAGCACAGATACGCAGTATTTT
CSARLASTDTQYF
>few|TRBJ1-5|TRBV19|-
TGTGCCAGTCTCGGTAGGGGCAATCAGCCCCAGCATTTT
CASLGRGNQPQHF
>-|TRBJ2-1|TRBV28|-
TGTGCCAGCAGTTTCGCGGGAGAGGGGGACAATGAGCAGTTCTTC
CASSFAGEGDNEQFF
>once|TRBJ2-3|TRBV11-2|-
TGTGCCAGCAGCCCGCAAGGTCCAGATACGCAGTATTTT
CASSPQGPDTQYF
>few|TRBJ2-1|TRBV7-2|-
TGTGCCAGCAGCTTAGATGGAACAGGGACGTTCCACAATGAGCAGTTCTTC
CASSLDGTGTFHNEQFF
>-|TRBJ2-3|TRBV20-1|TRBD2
TGCAGTGCTAGTTTAGCTAGCGGGGGACAAGATACGCAGTATTTT
CSASLASGGQDTQYF
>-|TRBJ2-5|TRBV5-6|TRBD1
TGTGCCAGCAGCTTGGTGCCCCTGACAGGGCGCCAAGAGACCCAGTACTTC
CASSLVPLTGRQETQYF
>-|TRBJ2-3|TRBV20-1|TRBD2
TGCAGTGCTAGAGATAGCCTAGCGGCGAGCACAGATACGCAGTATTTT
CSARDSLAASTDTQYF
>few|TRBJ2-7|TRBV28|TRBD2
TGTGCCAGCACCGCCGCCGGGACTAGCGGGAGTTCCTACGAGCAGTACTTC
CASTAAGTSGSSYEQYF
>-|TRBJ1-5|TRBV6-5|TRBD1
TGTGCCAGCAGTTACCCTGGGACAGGCAATCAGCCCCAGCATTTT
CASSYPGTGNQPQHF
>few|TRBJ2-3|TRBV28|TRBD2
TGTGCCAGCAGTTCCACTAGCGGGAGGACAGATACGCAGTATTTT
CASSSTSGRTDTQYF